This note documents a single TCR beta chain sequence. Sequencing used immunoSEQ multiplex PCR; TCRdb keeps in-frame clones, though not all of them. The sample shows 100,000 or so clones, more than 85% of them seen only once. This record comes from a study of control samples from healthy donors and cancer patients. The source of this sequence is a woman aged 45-65 years in good health. What was sequenced was blood.

The CDR3 DNA reads as TGCGCCAGCAGCTCCTCTTTGAACACTGAAGCTTTCTTT. Residues: CASSSSLNTEAFF. The gene calls are TRBV5-1 and TRBJ1-1; no reliable D call. V was trimmed by 3 bases and J by 0 bases, leaving 6 bases between them. The CDR3 is made up of 13 amino acids. In germline, CDR1 is SGHRS, CDR2 YFSETQ.